The rows below give T cell receptor beta chains drawn from one sample of a study of cytomegalovirus exposure and HLA in healthy donors. This table comes from immunoSEQ multiplex PCR, and its TCRdb copy is limited to in-frame clones, with some not included. This table holds approximately 200,000 clones, approximately 85% found once. Sequencing was done on a sample of PBMCs. The receptors come from a woman aged 50 to 65 in good health and CMV-seronegative. CDR3s include the opening cysteine and the closing phenylalanine or tryptophan. A D gene is named only where the DNA matches it firmly. The size of a clone is reported for some rows only, either as once, few or many, or as a class for expanded clones.

V gene	J gene	clone size	D gene	CDR3 protein	CDR3 DNA
TRBV28	TRBJ2-5	.	TRBD2	CASSFPSGRGETQYF	TGTGCCAGCAGTTTCCCTAGCGGGAGAGGAGAGACCCAGTACTTC
TRBV28	TRBJ2-2	once	.	CASSEPINTGELFF	TGTGCCAGCAGTGAGCCAATAAACACCGGGGAGCTGTTTTTT
TRBV5-1	TRBJ2-6	.	.	CASGRQIGSGANVLTF	TGCGCCAGCGGCCGACAGATCGGCTCTGGGGCCAACGTCCTGACTTTC
TRBV21-1	TRBJ2-7	.	.	CASSNQLGTYEQYF	TGTGCCAGCAGCAACCAACTAGGGACCTACGAGCAGTACTTC
TRBV19	TRBJ2-1	.	.	CASSIGLNPAYNEQFF	TGTGCCAGTAGTATTGGGCTCAACCCCGCCTACAATGAGCAGTTCTTC
TRBV12-2	TRBJ2-7	.	.	CASRPRLGAGDGYEQYF	TGTGCAAGTCGCCCGCGCCTCGGGGCGGGAGATGGATACGAGCAGTACTTC
TRBV25-1	TRBJ2-2	.	.	CASSETGYSGELFF	TGTGCCAGCAGTGAAACAGGGTATAGCGGGGAGCTGTTTTTT
TRBV27	TRBJ1-5	.	TRBD1	CASSSRRTGDQPQHF	TGTGCCAGCAGTTCCCGCCGCACAGGGGATCAGCCCCAGCATTTT
TRBV19	TRBJ2-1	.	TRBD1	CASSPGQVPYNEQFF	TGTGCCAGTAGCCCGGGACAGGTCCCCTACAATGAGCAGTTCTTC
TRBV6-1	TRBJ2-3	.	.	CASSEAWSAVDTQYF	TGTGCCAGCAGTGAAGCTTGGAGTGCGGTAGATACGCAGTATTTT
TRBV4-1	TRBJ1-4	.	TRBD1	CASSQHQGANEKLFF	TGCGCCAGCAGCCAACACCAGGGGGCTAATGAAAAACTGTTTTTT
TRBV7-2	TRBJ1-5	.	TRBD1	CASSLGGGGSQPQHF	TGTGCCAGCAGCTTAGGTGGAGGGGGCAGTCAGCCCCAGCATTTT
TRBV7-9	TRBJ2-1	.	TRBD2	CASSPGAGGGNEQFF	TGTGCCAGCAGCCCGGGAGCGGGAGGGGGCAATGAGCAGTTCTTC
TRBV27	TRBJ2-7	.	.	CASSPGNPYEQYF	TGTGCCAGCAGTCCCGGGAACCCCTACGAGCAGTACTTC
TRBV5-4	TRBJ2-5	.	.	CASGLNRVAAQYF	TGTGCCAGCGGCTTGAATCGTGTAGCGGCCCAGTACTTC
TRBV19	TRBJ1-5	.	.	CASSIGGSGGNQPQHF	TGTGCCAGTAGTATAGGGGGGTCGGGGGGCAATCAGCCCCAGCATTTT
TRBV5-5	TRBJ1-3	.	.	CASSPYPGGVSGNTIYF	TGTGCCAGCAGCCCATACCCTGGGGGGGTCTCTGGAAACACCATATATTTT
TRBV28	TRBJ1-1	.	.	CASKFGGVRRTEAFF	TGTGCCAGCAAGTTTGGAGGGGTAAGACGGACTGAAGCTTTCTTT
TRBV7-9	TRBJ2-1	.	TRBD2	CASSSGLAGHNEQFF	TGTGCCAGCAGCTCGGGACTAGCGGGACACAATGAGCAGTTCTTC
TRBV29-1	TRBJ2-7	.	TRBD1	CSARDRASYEQYF	TGCAGCGCTCGGGACAGGGCGTCCTACGAGCAGTACTTC
TRBV7-9	TRBJ2-7	many	TRBD2	CASSPGTSGPYEQYF	TGTGCCAGCAGCCCGGGGACTAGCGGTCCCTACGAGCAGTACTTC
TRBV19	TRBJ2-3	.	.	CASSIAGVDTDTQYF	TGTGCCAGTAGTATAGCGGGAGTAGACACAGATACGCAGTATTTT
TRBV18	TRBJ2-1	.	TRBD1	CASSLRTGSYNEQFF	TGTGCCAGCTCGCTTAGGACAGGCTCCTACAATGAGCAGTTCTTC
TRBV27	TRBJ2-7	.	.	CASSFLGQGRLNEQYF	TGTGCCAGCAGTTTCCTAGGGCAGGGGCGCCTCAACGAGCAGTACTTC
TRBV5-6	TRBJ2-3	.	.	CASSFTSEGGTDTQYF	TGTGCCAGCAGCTTTACGTCGGAGGGTGGCACAGATACGCAGTATTTT
TRBV6-5	TRBJ1-1	.	TRBD1	CASSRDRGQGSEAFF	TGTGCCAGCAGCCGGGACAGGGGGCAAGGGAGTGAAGCTTTCTTT
TRBV18	TRBJ2-5	.	.	CASSAGVEETQYF	TGTGCCAGCTCAGCAGGGGTGGAAGAGACCCAGTACTTC
TRBV7-9	TRBJ2-1	.	TRBD2	CASSLAVLDAGGYNEQFF	TGTGCCAGCAGCTTAGCGGTTCTCGATGCGGGAGGCTACAATGAGCAGTTCTTC
TRBV5-1	TRBJ1-1	.	.	CASTTPGNTEAFF	TGCGCCAGCACCACCCCGGGGAACACTGAAGCTTTCTTT
TRBV6-1	TRBJ2-4	.	.	CASSNRGGGNIQYF	TGTGCCAGCAGCAATAGAGGGGGGGGAAACATTCAGTACTTC
TRBV6-1	TRBJ2-7	.	.	CASRGLPDQTYEQYF	TGTGCCAGCAGAGGACTGCCGGACCAAACCTACGAGCAGTACTTC
TRBV4-1	TRBJ1-4	.	.	CASSQEPATNEKLFF	TGCGCCAGCAGCCAAGAACCAGCAACTAATGAAAAACTGTTTTTT
TRBV19	TRBJ2-2	once	.	CASSPPGPGELFF	TGTGCCAGTTCACCCCCAGGGCCCGGGGAGCTGTTTTTT
TRBV5-1	TRBJ2-1	.	TRBD2	CASSFRSSGKVNEQFF	TGCGCCAGCAGCTTCCGCTCGAGCGGGAAGGTGAATGAGCAGTTCTTC
TRBV27	TRBJ2-7	few	.	CASSLSGTIYEQYF	TGTGCCAGCAGTTTATCCGGGACAATCTACGAGCAGTACTTC
TRBV6-6	TRBJ1-1	.	.	CASSYSTRVTEAFF	TGTGCCAGCAGTTACTCGACCAGGGTCACTGAAGCTTTCTTT
TRBV6-5	TRBJ2-6	few	.	CASSPSNSGANVLTF	TGTGCCAGCAGTCCCAGTAACTCTGGGGCCAACGTCCTGACTTTC
TRBV19	TRBJ2-7	.	TRBD1	CASSIGRQGRFEQYF	TGTGCCAGTAGTATAGGTCGACAGGGGAGGTTCGAGCAGTACTTC
TRBV28	TRBJ2-7	.	TRBD1	CASNSPGQGFYEQYF	TGTGCCAGCAACTCGCCGGGACAGGGTTTCTACGAGCAGTACTTC
TRBV10-3	TRBJ2-7	.	TRBD1	CAIRPGQVYEQYF	TGTGCCATCAGGCCGGGACAGGTATACGAGCAGTACTTC